The present T cell receptor beta chain was sequenced within a study of cytomegalovirus exposure and HLA in healthy donors. As for the study in general: Of all 400 or so donors who were genotyped, 70% to 85% belonged to the Caucasian-associated ancestry cluster. Findings of the study overall: In a later analysis, the majority of CMV-associated beta chains seemingly showed HLA restriction.

Use of 60 Vbeta and 13 Jbeta primers characterized the PCR. This table comes from immunoSEQ multiplex PCR, and its TCRdb copy is limited to in-frame clones, with some not included. In the table there are about 130,000 clones, around 79% of which are singletons. The CDR3 length is 19 residues. This clone was seen only once. Its antigen is undetermined. Specimen: PBMCs. The sequence was collected from a woman in her thirties or forties in good health and CMV-seropositive. The chain recombines TRBV1 with TRBJ1-3. TRBV1 is noted as a pseudogene. Written as DNA, the CDR3 is TGCACCAGCAGCCAAGACCCCCCACCAAGAGGAGCCACCGGAAACACCATATATTTT. It is translated as CTSSQDPPPRGATGNTIYF.